The 32 T cell receptor beta chains reported below all come from one sample, sequenced in a study of T cell repertoires in cytomegalovirus infection. These receptors' targets are unknown. One entry per CDR3 protein results from TCRdb running MiXCR on the reads. This table has 250,000 to 400,000 distinct CDR3 sequences, roughly 25% appearing once. The source was cultured PBMCs, collected from culture after CMV antigen stimulation. These receptors all come from a human donor in good health (CMV status not recorded). Some clones in this sample may be carry-over from other donors' samples.

The chain combines TRBV6-1 with TRBJ2-1; D is unresolved. V gave up 5 bases and J gave up 13 bases, with 12 bases separating them. The germline V gene encodes CDR1 MNHNS and CDR2 SASEGT. The CDR3 contains 11 residues. The DNA for the CDR3 is TGTGCCAGCAGTTATGGTTTAGGTCAGTTCTTC. This gives the protein CASSYGLGQFF.

This clonotype was detected only a few times. J is TRBJ2-5 and V is TRBV5-1; 7 bases are a match to TRBD2. V trimming: 0 bases; J trimming: 5 bases; junction bases outside the gene matches: 4. CDR1 is SGHRS, CDR2 YFSETQ, per germline. This CDR3 has 14 residues. CDR3 DNA sequence: TGCGCCAGCAGCTTGGGACTAGCTGATGAGACCCAGTACTTC. It specifies CASSLGLADETQYF.

In this sample, this clonotype turned up a few times. The CDR3 region is CASSLAGQYEQYV. CDR3 nucleotide sequence: TGTGCCAGCAGCTTAGCGGGGCAATACGAGCAGTACGTC. The chain recombines TRBV7-9 with TRBJ2-7; a possible D gene is TRBD1 (5 bases). V was pared by 0 bases and J by 4 bases, with 7 bases between. The CDR3 length is 13 residues. Germline V lookup: CDR1 SEHNR, CDR2 FQNEAQ (reference sequence).

The chain links TRBV4-1 to TRBJ2-3, with 9 bases identical to TRBD2. CDR1 is MGHRA, CDR2 YSYEKL, per germline. Trimming cost V 4 bases and J 2 bases; bases outside gene matches: 10. The CDR3 has 17 amino acids. CDR3 region: CASSPNGLALATDTQYF. DNA for the CDR3: TGCGCCAGCAGCCCGAACGGACTAGCGCTCGCCACAGATACGCAGTATTTT.

The V gene is TRBV6-2 or TRBV6-3, the J gene TRBJ2-1; D is ambiguous. The CDR3 loop spans 14 amino acids. The ends were cut back, 0 bases at V and 2 bases at J, with 5 bases in the middle. Germline assignment: CDR1 MNHEY and CDR2 SVGEGT. Here the CDR3 DNA reads TGTGCCAGCAGTTACTCTCACACCTACAATGAGCAGTTCTTC. Translation gives CASSYSHTYNEQFF.

CDR3: CASSFGLNTEAFF. In DNA, the CDR3 is TGTGCCAGCAGTTTTGGCCTGAACACTGAAGCTTTCTTT. V is TRBV12-3 or TRBV12-4 and J is TRBJ1-1; D gene unclear. The CDR3 consists of 13 residues. Trimming took off 3 bases at V and 0 bases at J, with 5 bases between the two ends.

This clonotype was picked up a small number of times. The chain is built from TRBV20-1 and TRBJ2-1; TRBD2 matches at 9 bases. The CDR3 loop spans 14 amino acids. CDR1 is DFQATT, CDR2 SNEGSKA, per germline (reference sequence). Trimming cost V 1 base and J 5 bases; bases outside gene matches: 3. The CDR3 here is CSARGLAGNNEQFF. The CDR3 DNA sequence: TGCAGTGCTAGAGGGCTAGCGGGGAACAATGAGCAGTTCTTC.

The chain has TRBV7-6 and TRBJ1-1; D is unresolved. The germline V gene encodes CDR1 SGHVS and CDR2 FNYEAQ. V lost 6 bases to trimming and J lost 2 bases, with 4 bases between them. The CDR3 totals 11 residues. CDR3 nucleotides: TGTGCCAGCAGGGCCAACACTGAAGCTTTCTTT. Protein product: CASRANTEAFF.

This clonotype was picked up a small number of times. The CDR3 here is CASSLDRELFF. As DNA, the CDR3 is TGTGCCAGCAGCTTAGATCGGGAACTGTTTTTT. The genes are TRBV11-2 and TRBJ1-4; no clear D gene. The CDR3 has 11 residues. In germline, CDR1 is SGHAT, CDR2 FQNNGV. V gave up 0 bases and J gave up 12 bases, with 5 bases separating them.

The chain combines TRBV6-6 with TRBJ1-1; a weak D match, TRBD1 (5 bases). Germline lookup yields CDR1 MNHNY and CDR2 SVGAGI (reference sequence). V lost 8 bases to trimming and J lost 4 bases, with 14 bases between them. The CDR3 extends over 13 amino acids. In nucleotides, the CDR3 is TGTGCCAGCGGAAATATGGGGGGCACTGAAGCTTTCTTT. It translates to CASGNMGGTEAFF.

This clonotype has a handful of counts. This chain joins TRBV24-1 and TRBJ2-1, with D possibly called TRBD1 or TRBD2 (7 bases each). The CDR3 length is 14 residues. Germline assignment: CDR1 KGHDR and CDR2 SFDVKD. The V and J ends lost 9 bases and 5 bases respectively, with 16 bases between them. In DNA, the CDR3 is TGTGCCACCTCCCAGGGGGGGAGGGACAATGAGCAGTTCTTC. This translates into CATSQGGRDNEQFF.

This clonotype was recorded many times. The rearrangement links TRBV7-2 to TRBJ1-5, with D possibly TRBD1 on 5 matching bases. Trimming cost V 1 base and J 2 bases, with 12 bases left between them. The CDR3 covers 16 residues. Germline V CDR1 and CDR2: SGHTA, FQGNSA. The CDR3 spells CASSLGSGLGNQPQHF. Written as DNA, the CDR3 is TGTGCCAGCAGCTTAGGGTCAGGGTTGGGCAATCAGCCCCAGCATTTT.

This chain uses TRBV12-3 or TRBV12-4 with TRBJ2-7; no reliable D call. V lost 2 bases and J lost 5, with 13 bases in between. The CDR3 runs 14 residues. CDR3 nucleotides: TGTGCCAGCAGTTTACCGCTGGTGGCGGACGAGCAGTACTTC. This codes for CASSLPLVADEQYF.

This rearrangement joins TRBV27 to TRBJ1-4; TRBD1 might be the D (5 bases). Germline CDR1 and CDR2: MNHEY and SMNVEV (reference sequence). This CDR3 comprises 16 residues. V lost 3 bases and J lost 2, with 13 bases in between. The CDR3 spells CASSFLGQGTNEKLFF. CDR3 DNA: TGTGCCAGCAGTTTCCTGGGGCAGGGCACTAATGAAAAACTGTTTTTT.

This clonotype has a handful of counts. In DNA, the CDR3 is TGCGCCAGCAGCTCCACTGACATTGGCTACACCTTC. Amino acids: CASSSTDIGYTF. The V gene is TRBV5-1, the J gene TRBJ1-2; D unresolved. Germline V CDR1 and CDR2: SGHRS, YFSETQ. The CDR3 contains 12 residues. The V gene lost 3 bases and the J gene lost 7 bases, with 10 bases spanning the gap.

The V gene is TRBV28, the J gene TRBJ2-5; 13 bases map to TRBD2. V was clipped by 5 bases and J by 3 bases; unmatched bases: 3. The CDR3 spans 15 residues. Looked up from germline, CDR1 is MDHEN and CDR2 is SYDVKM. The CDR3 spells CASSDGTSGKETQYF. The CDR3 DNA is TGTGCCAGCAGTGACGGGACTAGCGGGAAAGAGACCCAGTACTTC.

The rearrangement uses TRBV24-1 and TRBJ2-5; 9 bases are shared with TRBD1. Germline V gene data show CDR1 as KGHDR and CDR2 as SFDVKD. This CDR3 spans 17 amino acids. J lost 0 bases, V lost 2 bases, and 6 bases had no gene match. CDR3 sequence: CATSDSPGQGYQETQYF. The CDR3 DNA follows: TGTGCCACCAGTGATTCCCCGGGACAGGGCTACCAAGAGACCCAGTACTTC.

This clonotype was seen once. This chain joins TRBV7-4 and TRBJ2-1; D could derive from TRBD1 or TRBD2 (5 bases each). Germline V gene lookup returns CDR1 SGHVT and CDR2 SQSDAQ. The CDR3 is made up of 13 amino acids. Trimming cost V 5 bases and J 3 bases, with 8 bases left between them. CDR3 DNA sequence: TGTGCCAGCAGCGAGGGGCTCTACAATGAGCAGTTCTTC. Its protein is CASSEGLYNEQFF.

This clonotype was detected a few times. The chain uses TRBV6-1 and TRBJ1-1; D gene uncertain. Germline assignment: CDR1 MNHNS and CDR2 SASEGT. CDR3 length equals 13 residues. V was trimmed by 6 bases and J by 6 bases, leaving 14 bases between them. CDR3 DNA sequence: TGTGCCAGCAGCGTCTCCCGGCAACCTGAAGCTTTCTTT. Amino acids: CASSVSRQPEAFF.

The V call is TRBV20-1, the J call TRBJ1-2; maybe TRBD1 (5 bases). Trimming removed 0 bases from V and 8 bases from J, with 10 bases in between. The CDR3 has 12 residues. Germline CDR1 is DFQATT and CDR2 is SNEGSKA (reference sequence). For the CDR3, the DNA is TGCAGTGCTAGAGATTTGGGGGAAGGCTACACCTTC. It is translated as CSARDLGEGYTF.

This rearrangement joins TRBV2 to TRBJ1-1, with 7 positions matching TRBD1. The V gene's germline CDR1 is SNHLY and CDR2 FYNNEI. This CDR3 spans 14 amino acids. J gave up 2 bases and V 4 bases, and 4 bases lay outside the gene matches. CDR3 sequence (DNA): TGTGCCAGCAGTGGAGGACAGGCTAACACTGAAGCTTTCTTT. Translation: CASSGGQANTEAFF.

This clonotype was detected a few times. The chain combines TRBV12-3 or TRBV12-4 with TRBJ2-3, with 12 bases that match TRBD2. The CDR3 spans 19 residues. V shed 4 bases and J 2 bases; nucleotides not matched to a gene: 13. CDR3 sequence reads: CASSWGTSGRTPLTDTQYF. In DNA, the CDR3 is TGTGCCAGCAGTTGGGGTACTAGCGGGAGGACACCTCTCACAGATACGCAGTATTTT.

The chain uses TRBV25-1 and TRBJ2-5; D could derive from TRBD1 or TRBD2 (5 bases each). Germline-derived CDR1 and CDR2 are MGHDK and SYGVNS. There are 13 residues in the CDR3. V was trimmed by 7 bases and J by 5 bases, leaving 14 bases between them. CDR3 DNA sequence: TGTGCCAGCACCCTTCAGGGAGCGGAGACCCAGTACTTC. Translation: CASTLQGAETQYF. The variable domain in full, completed from reference TRBV25-1 and TRBJ2-5, reads EADIYQTPRYLVIGTGKKITLECSQTMGHDKMYWYQQDPGMELHLIHYSYGVNSTEKGDLSSESTVSRIRTEHFPLTLESARPSHTSQYLCASTLQGAETQYFGPGTRLLVL.

This clonotype has a handful of counts. The rearrangement links TRBV4-3 to TRBJ2-4; unclear D gene. Trimming left V 0 bases short and J 0 bases short, with 12 bases between. CDR1 and CDR2 from the germline V gene are LGHNA and YSLEER. There are 17 residues in the CDR3. CDR3 in DNA: TGCGCCAGCAGCCAAGATTTAGGCAGACTAGCCAAAAACATTCAGTACTTC. This encodes CASSQDLGRLAKNIQYF.

In this sample, this clonotype turned up a few times. The chain recombines TRBV4-1 with TRBJ1-3; 7 bases map to TRBD1. The V segment lost 4 bases and the J segment 6 bases; nucleotides outside the gene matches: 9. The germline CDR1 and CDR2 sequences are MGHRA and YSYEKL. The CDR3 runs 15 residues. CDR3 sequence: CASSRLPGQINTIYF. CDR3 sequence (DNA): TGCGCCAGCAGCCGACTGCCGGGACAGATAAACACCATATATTTT.

A single count supports this clonotype. V is TRBV5-6 and J is TRBJ2-1; no definite D call. Germline V gene data show CDR1 as SGHDT and CDR2 as YYEEEE. The CDR3 consists of 15 residues. Between the trimmed V and J ends, which lost 4 bases and 4 bases, there was a span of 15 bases. This CDR3 is CASSPTSNYYNEQFF. CDR3 nucleotides: TGTGCCAGCAGCCCTACGAGTAATTATTACAATGAGCAGTTCTTC.

The table lists this clonotype with many counts. The chain is built from TRBV7-2 and TRBJ1-1, with no clear D. Germline lookup yields CDR1 SGHTA and CDR2 FQGNSA. V gave up 8 bases and J gave up 2 bases, with 12 bases separating them. The CDR3 runs to 13 residues. CDR3 sequence (DNA): TGTGCCAGCGGGCGTCAGTCCAACACTGAAGCTTTCTTT. The encoded protein is CASGRQSNTEAFF. Combining the CDR3 with reference TRBV7-2 and TRBJ1-1 gives the whole variable domain GAGVSQSPSNKVTEKGKDVELRCDPISGHTALYWYRQSLGQGLEFLIYFQGNSAPDKSGLPSDRFSAERTGGSVSTLTIQRTQQEDSAVYLCASGRQSNTEAFFGQGTRLTVV.

The sample holds many counts of this clonotype. The rearrangement uses TRBV7-9 and TRBJ2-5; TRBD2 agrees at 7 bases. In germline, CDR1 is SEHNR, CDR2 FQNEAQ (reference sequence). The CDR3 consists of 16 residues. V trimming: 7 bases; J trimming: 2 bases; junction bases outside the gene matches: 13. CDR3 DNA sequence: TGTGCCAGCACCGCTCCTGGAGCGGGACTACAAGAGACCCAGTACTTC. It specifies CASTAPGAGLQETQYF.

This clonotype was detected ten times or more. CDR3 sequence reads: CASSEANPHGRDYEQYF. CDR3 DNA sequence: TGTGCCAGCAGTGAAGCAAACCCCCACGGAAGGGACTACGAGCAGTACTTC. The gene calls are TRBV6-1 and TRBJ2-7; D unresolved. The CDR3 extends over 17 amino acids. Per the germline V gene, CDR1 is MNHNS and CDR2 is SASEGT. V gave up 0 bases and J gave up 3 bases, with 18 bases separating them.

This clonotype has only a few counts. V usage is TRBV20-1 and J usage is TRBJ1-4; D not certain. Between the trimmed V and J ends, which lost 7 bases and 2 bases, there was a span of 29 bases. This CDR3 has 19 residues. Germline assignment: CDR1 DFQATT and CDR2 SNEGSKA (reference sequence). The DNA for the CDR3 is TGCAGTGTTAGCAAGAAGATAAGTGGGATACGGGCGACTAATGAAAAACTGTTTTTT. It specifies CSVSKKISGIRATNEKLFF.

In this sample, this clonotype turned up a few times. This chain joins TRBV29-1 and TRBJ2-7, with 14 bases that match TRBD2. The CDR3 covers 14 residues. With 5 bases clipped from V and 5 bases from J, the junction kept 5 bases outside the gene matches. Per germline, CDR1 SQVTM and CDR2 ANQGSEA. The CDR3 reads CSVWGLAGVHEQYF. The CDR3 bases are TGCAGCGTTTGGGGACTAGCGGGAGTCCACGAGCAGTACTTC.

V and J are TRBV6-5 and TRBJ1-6; D uncertain. V gave up 3 bases and J gave up 8 bases, with 5 bases separating them. CDR1 and CDR2 (germline): MNHEY, SVGAGI. CDR3 length: 12 amino acids. The DNA for the CDR3 is TGTGCCAGCAGTTATAGGCATTCACCCCTCCACTTT. Translating it yields CASSYRHSPLHF.